This T cell receptor beta chain appears in the sequencing data of a study of molecular identifiers for immune sequencing clone quantification. On the study more broadly: In replicates, RNA taken from approximately 20,000 or 98,000 naive CD8 cells was divided five ways, and four portions underwent sequencing. Study results and limitations: In naive cells, clones above 20 RNA copies held under 1% of molecules, whereas in effector cells they held over 99%. A shared barcode on identical TCR molecules could lead to underestimated sizes for highly expanded clones.

One entry per CDR3 protein results from TCRdb running MiXCR on the PCR reads. This table has nearly 650,000 distinct CDR3 sequences, about 25% appearing once. For naive CD8 T cells, sorting used the CD8+CD4-CCR7+CD45RA+ phenotype. A remark on this clonotype: Its cognate antigen is unknown.

Losses at the gene ends were 4 bases for V and 5 bases for J; bases not matched to a gene: 6. Germline V gene sequence: CDR1 MNHEY, CDR2 SVGAGI. The CDR3 has 14 residues. The chain carries TRBV6-5 and TRBJ1-2; 8 positions match TRBD1. The source of this sequence is a human donor in good health. Some libraries in this study had Jurkat cell RNA spiked in. Sequencing used naive CD8+ T cells from blood, with Jurkat cell RNA spiked in. Subset of the sample: FACS-sorted CD8+CD4-CCR7+CD45RA+ naive T cells. In DNA form, the CDR3 reads TGTGCCAGCAGTTTGCAAACAGGGGGGTATGGCTACACCTTC. This codes for CASSLQTGGYGYTF.